The 25 T cell receptor beta chains reported below all come from one sample, sequenced in a study of T cells after yellow fever vaccination. TCRdb reanalysed the 5' RACE reads using MiXCR and keeps one entry per CDR3 protein. The sample holds some 340,000 distinct CDR3 sequences, approximately 4% seen once. This specimen was PBMCs, taken 5 days after the yellow fever booster vaccination. These receptors all stem from a man aged 18 to 29 who received the YFV17D yellow fever vaccine.

This clonotype was picked up a small number of times. This chain links TRBV19 with TRBJ1-1, with unresolved D. The CDR3 spans 14 residues. V lost 3 bases and J lost 1, with 9 bases in between. Germline CDR1 and CDR2: LNHDA and SQIVND (reference sequence). The CDR3 DNA is TGTGCCAGTAGTATTCGGGCCGGGAACACTGAAGCTTTCTTT. Translating it yields CASSIRAGNTEAFF.

This clonotype was seen a few times. The rearrangement links TRBV5-1 to TRBJ2-7, with 11 positions matching TRBD1. CDR1 SGHRS and CDR2 YFSETQ come from the germline V gene. This CDR3 region has 14 residues. Trimming at V came to 4 bases and at J to 5 bases, leaving 5 bases not matched to a gene. CDR3 sequence (DNA): TGCGCCAGCAGCGCTGGACAGGGGGCCCACGAGCAGTACGTC. Protein product: CASSAGQGAHEQYV.

This clonotype was seen more than once but under ten times. An end of the junction differs from the germline gene, which may be a read error. The chain carries TRBV7-9 and TRBJ1-4; maybe TRBD1 (5 bases). Per germline, CDR1 SEHNR and CDR2 FQNEAQ (reference sequence). The CDR3 has 12 residues. CDR3 in DNA: TGTGCCAGCAGCGGCGTCCTAAAGGGGCTGATCTTT. It encodes CASSGVLKGLIF.

This clonotype has only a few counts. CDR3 region: CASSEGSDQPQHF. In DNA form, the CDR3 reads TGTGCCAGCAGTGAGGGGAGCGATCAGCCCCAGCATTTT. This sequence joins TRBV2 and TRBJ1-5, with unresolved D. CDR1 is SNHLY, CDR2 FYNNEI, per germline. This CDR3 contains 13 residues. The V gene lost 3 bases and the J gene lost 5 bases, with 8 bases spanning the gap.

At least ten counts were recorded for this clonotype. The chain links TRBV10-3 to TRBJ2-2, with TRBD1 matching over 9 bases. This CDR3 has 15 residues. In germline, CDR1 is ENHRY, CDR2 SYGVKD. V was pared by 8 bases and J by 6 bases, with 10 bases of the junction left unmatched. The CDR3 nucleotides are TGTGCCATCTTCGGAGGGACAGGGATCGCCGGGGAGCTGTTTTTT. This encodes CAIFGGTGIAGELFF.

V is TRBV4-3 and J is TRBJ2-2; perhaps TRBD2 as D (5 bases). Germline V gene data show CDR1 as LGHNA and CDR2 as YSLEER. There are 17 residues in the CDR3. V dropped 4 bases and J dropped 1 base, with 16 bases sitting between them. The DNA for the CDR3 is TGCGCCAGCAGCCCCCAACTAGATATTGGGAACACCGGGGAGCTGTTTTTT. Translating it yields CASSPQLDIGNTGELFF.

V usage is TRBV23-1 and J usage is TRBJ2-7; D possibly corresponds to TRBD2 (6 bases). TRBV23-1 is sorted into the ORF group, with uncertain function. The CDR3 consists of 16 residues. V lost 1 base and J lost 6, with 19 bases in between. The DNA of the CDR3 is TGCGCCAGCAGTCAATTTCAATCACCAGCGGGTCCCGAGCAGTACTTC. Residues: CASSQFQSPAGPEQYF.

V gene TRBV24-1 combines with J gene TRBJ2-3, with D maybe TRBD1 (6 bases). CDR1 is KGHDR and CDR2 is SFDVKD in the germline V gene. The CDR3 covers 13 residues. Trimming pared 4 bases from V and 6 bases from J, leaving 10 bases between. This CDR3 reads CATSDLRGDTQYF. CDR3 in DNA: TGTGCCACCAGTGACCTAAGGGGGGATACGCAGTATTTT.

The rearrangement links TRBV19 to TRBJ1-2; D is possibly TRBD1 (5 bases). The CDR3 sequence is 16 residues long. Looked up from germline, CDR1 is LNHDA and CDR2 is SQIVND (reference sequence). V lost 3 bases and J 2 bases, leaving 16 bases between the germline ends. Written as DNA, the CDR3 is TGTGCCAGTAGTATGGTGGCGGCTCGGGGGAACTATGGCTACACCTTC. Its translation is CASSMVAARGNYGYTF.

This clonotype was seen more than once but under ten times. The chain has TRBV18 and TRBJ2-7; TRBD1 aligns across 8 bases. The germline V gene encodes CDR1 KGHSH and CDR2 LQKENI. The CDR3 is made up of 13 amino acids. V dropped 3 bases and J dropped 5; count of bases not matched to a gene: 3. The CDR3 sequence is CASSPARGHEQYF. The CDR3 DNA sequence: TGTGCCAGCTCACCGGCCAGGGGGCACGAGCAGTACTTC.

The J gene is TRBJ1-2, the V gene TRBV24-1; TRBD1 agrees at 8 bases. V gave up 4 bases and J gave up 8 bases; unmatched junction bases: 8. The CDR3 sequence is 14 residues long. CDR1 and CDR2 from the germline V gene are KGHDR and SFDVKD. The CDR3 sequence is CATSERTGQGGYTF. CDR3 DNA sequence: TGTGCCACCAGTGAAAGGACAGGGCAAGGCGGCTACACCTTC.

This clonotype has a handful of counts. The chain joins TRBV11-2 to TRBJ1-4; D not resolved. CDR1 is SGHAT and CDR2 is FQNNGV in the germline V gene. V lost 5 bases to trimming and J lost 8 bases, with 18 bases between them. The CDR3 is 15 amino acids. In nucleotides, the CDR3 is TGTGCCAGCAGCCCCTACGAAAGGCGAGGGGAAAAACTGTTTTTT. Protein sequence: CASSPYERRGEKLFF.

The chain uses TRBV7-2 and TRBJ2-5; perhaps TRBD2 as D (7 bases). The V end lost 2 bases, the J end lost 5 bases, and 12 bases lay between the germline ends. The V gene's germline CDR1 is SGHTA and CDR2 FQGNSA. The CDR3 length is 14 residues. The CDR3 coding sequence is TGTGCCAGCAGCTTATGGGGGGGGCCGGAGACCCAGTACTTC. Encoded protein: CASSLWGGPETQYF.

J is TRBJ1-6 and V is TRBV9; D not resolved. This CDR3 has 12 residues. The germline CDR1 and CDR2 sequences are SGDLS and YYNGEE. Trimming took off 3 bases at V and 7 bases at J, with 5 bases between the two ends. Here the CDR3 DNA reads TGTGCCAGCAGCGCGACCAATTCACCCCTCCACTTT. Its protein is CASSATNSPLHF. Drawing the rest from reference TRBV9 and TRBJ1-6, the complete variable domain is DSGVTQTPKHLITATGQRVTLRCSPRSGDLSVYWYQQSLDQGLQFLIQYYNGEERAKGNILERFSAQQFPDLHSELNLSSLELGDSALYFCASSATNSPLHFGNGTRLTVT.

This clonotype was seen at least ten times. The chain has TRBV4-1 and TRBJ2-7, with D possibly being TRBD1 (7 bases). The CDR3 spans 18 residues. V was clipped by 0 bases and J by 0 bases, with 18 bases between them. From germline, CDR1 is MGHRA and CDR2 YSYEKL. The CDR3, as DNA: TGCGCCAGCAGCCAAGATACCGCCGACAGGGACTTCTCCTACGAGCAGTACTTC. It translates to CASSQDTADRDFSYEQYF.

This clonotype was counted many times. This chain links TRBV11-2 with TRBJ1-2; D remains unclear. Looked up from germline, CDR1 is SGHAT and CDR2 is FQNNGV. The V and J ends lost 1 base and 1 base respectively, with 10 bases between them. This CDR3 region has 15 residues. The CDR3: CASSLGPARNYGYTF. CDR3 in DNA: TGTGCCAGCAGCTTAGGGCCTGCTCGTAACTATGGCTACACCTTC.

This clonotype was detected ten times or more. V gene TRBV18 combines with J gene TRBJ2-7; 9 nucleotides match TRBD1. CDR1 and CDR2 (germline): KGHSH, LQKENI. The CDR3 extends over 15 amino acids. V lost 3 bases, J lost 4 bases, and 7 bases stayed unmatched. The CDR3 nucleotides are TGTGCCAGCTCACCGGGACAGGGCGGGGGTTACGAGCAGTACTTC. Protein: CASSPGQGGGYEQYF.

This clonotype has only a few counts. This chain uses TRBV30 with TRBJ2-1; D is unresolved. Deletions cut 0 bases from V and 8 bases from J, with 5 bases between. CDR3 size: 11 residues. CDR1 and CDR2 from the germline V gene are GTSNPN and SVGIG (reference sequence). CDR3: CAWSVFHEQFF. The CDR3 nucleotides are TGTGCCTGGAGTGTGTTCCATGAGCAGTTCTTC.

This clonotype appeared a few times. V and J are TRBV20-1 and TRBJ2-1; 8 bases match TRBD1. CDR3 size: 11 residues. Germline V CDR1 and CDR2: DFQATT, SNEGSKA (reference sequence). V lost 5 bases to trimming and J lost 11 bases; unmatched junction nucleotides: 5. The CDR3 spells CSAGTGGQQFF. The CDR3, as DNA: TGCAGTGCTGGTACAGGGGGTCAGCAGTTCTTC.

This clonotype occurred many times. The V gene is TRBV5-1, the J gene TRBJ2-1; tentatively, D is TRBD2 (5 bases). Germline CDR1 reads SGHRS; CDR2 reads YFSETQ. The CDR3 covers 13 residues. The V end was cut by 2 bases, the J end by 5 bases, with 8 bases between. In nucleotides, the CDR3 is TGCGCCAGCAGCTTATCGGGGAACAATGAGCAGTTCTTC. It yields the protein CASSLSGNNEQFF.

This clonotype has just a few counts. The chain couples TRBV12-3 or TRBV12-4 to TRBJ1-4; no clear D. CDR3 length: 9 amino acids. Trimming pared 7 bases from V and 12 bases from J, leaving 6 bases between. The CDR3 here is CASNGELFF. Written as DNA, the CDR3 is TGTGCCAGCAATGGGGAACTGTTTTTT.

This clonotype was counted only a few times. The gene calls are TRBV4-3 and TRBJ1-2, with D maybe TRBD1 (5 bases). Germline V CDR1 and CDR2: LGHNA, YSLEER. The CDR3 is 15 residues long. Trimming left V 4 bases short and J 3 bases short, with 15 bases between. CDR3 coding DNA: TGCGCCAGCAGCCCTTGGATACTGGGGGACTATGGCTACACCTTC. Protein product: CASSPWILGDYGYTF.

This chain joins TRBV12-5 and TRBJ1-1; D ambiguous. Trimming took 1 base from V and 5 from J, leaving 5 bases between them. There are 12 residues in the CDR3. CDR1 is LGHNT, CDR2 FRNRAP, per germline. The CDR3 protein is CASGLGLTEAFF. The DNA of the CDR3 is TGTGCTAGTGGTTTGGGTCTTACTGAAGCTTTCTTT.

This clonotype came up many times. This chain links TRBV20-1 with TRBJ2-5; the D gene is possibly TRBD2 (5 bases). Trimming took off 5 bases at V and 5 bases at J, with 12 bases between the two ends. From germline, CDR1 is DFQATT and CDR2 SNEGSKA (reference sequence). This CDR3 region has 12 residues. Here the CDR3 reads CSALQLEETQYF. The CDR3 region has the DNA TGCAGTGCTCTCCAACTAGAGGAGACCCAGTACTTC.

There are a few counts of this clonotype. The rearrangement joins TRBV6-5 to TRBJ2-5, with 8 nucleotides matching TRBD2. From germline, CDR1 is MNHEY and CDR2 SVGAGI. Trimming at V came to 6 bases and at J to 5 bases, leaving 11 bases not matched to a gene. This CDR3 has 15 residues. The CDR3 spells CASSLGGAVSETQYF. CDR3 nucleotides: TGTGCCAGCAGCCTCGGGGGGGCCGTTTCGGAGACCCAGTACTTC.